The 10 T cell receptor beta chains presented below share a single source sample, sequenced in a study of OX40 agonist ivuxolimab in advanced cancers. The library came from the immunoSEQ multiplex PCR assay. TCRdb obtained this table from immuneACCESS and retained in-frame rearrangements with V and J assigned. These tables miss some clones; where compared with another copy, unresolved V genes account for less than half of the shortfall, and the remainder is unexplained. This sample comprises 73,000 or so clones, approximately 92% of them detected only once. The top ten clonotypes cover roughly a tenth of the sample. This material consisted of CD4+ or CD8+ T cells sorted from blood, taken in a trial of the OX40 agonist ivuxolimab. These receptors were obtained from an adult with an advanced solid tumor such as melanoma, head and neck, liver or kidney cancer.

The chain has TRBV9 and TRBJ2-7; D is undetermined. CDR3 length: 16 residues. Germline CDR1 is SGDLS and CDR2 is YYNGEE. Trimming took off 0 bases at V and 7 bases at J, with 20 bases between the two ends. The CDR3 DNA reads TGTGCCAGCAGCGTAGGGTGGACCAACCTATTGGGTGAGCAGTACTTC. Protein product: CASSVGWTNLLGEQYF. Supplemented by reference TRBV9 and TRBJ2-7, the full variable domain reads DSGVTQTPKHLITATGQRVTLRCSPRSGDLSVYWYQQSLDQGLQFLIQYYNGEERAKGNILERFSAQQFPDLHSELNLSSLELGDSALYFCASSVGWTNLLGEQYFGPGTRLTVT.

This clone has a single count. The chain carries TRBV9 and TRBJ2-1; 8 bases agree with TRBD2. Germline V gene data show CDR1 as SGDLS and CDR2 as YYNGEE. The CDR3 length is 11 residues. J gave up 16 bases and V 2 bases, and 5 bases lay outside the gene matches. The CDR3 here is CASSVSGVIFF. The DNA for the CDR3 is TGTGCCAGCAGCGTTAGCGGGGTGATTTTCTTC.

CDR3 residues: CASSTAGTQETQYF. Here the CDR3 DNA reads TGTGCCAGCAGCACAGCGGGGACCCAAGAGACCCAGTACTTC. The chain joins TRBV9 to TRBJ2-5; 7 nucleotides align to TRBD2. The germline V gene encodes CDR1 SGDLS and CDR2 YYNGEE. V lost 4 bases, J lost 1 base, and 4 bases stayed unmatched. The CDR3 contains 14 residues. The variable domain in full, with the rest retrieved from reference TRBV9 and TRBJ2-5, is DSGVTQTPKHLITATGQRVTLRCSPRSGDLSVYWYQQSLDQGLQFLIQYYNGEERAKGNILERFSAQQFPDLHSELNLSSLELGDSALYFCASSTAGTQETQYFGPGTRLLVL.

This chain joins TRBV30 and TRBJ2-7, with 8 bases that match TRBD1. Trimming cost V 4 bases and J 5 bases; bases outside gene matches: 10. The CDR3 is made up of 14 amino acids. Per germline, CDR1 GTSNPN and CDR2 SVGIG (reference sequence). The CDR3 sequence: CAWTVGTGLDEQYF. The CDR3 coding sequence is TGTGCCTGGACAGTGGGGACAGGTCTTGACGAGCAGTACTTC.

This chain joins TRBV5-6 and TRBJ1-2; D not certain. CDR3 size: 12 residues. Trimming stripped 1 base from V and 8 bases from J, with 9 bases between. Germline loops: CDR1 SGHDT, CDR2 YYEEEE. The CDR3 loop is CASSLLGRGYTF. CDR3 DNA: TGTGCCAGCAGCTTGTTGGGCCGGGGCTACACCTTC.

The rearrangement joins TRBV18 to TRBJ2-2; weak D call: TRBD2 (5 bases). Germline V CDR1 and CDR2: KGHSH, LQKENI. V lost 2 bases to trimming and J lost 8 bases, with 27 bases between them. This CDR3 is 19 amino acids long. The CDR3 sequence is CASSPSRLGGPSPGGELFF. Written as DNA, the CDR3 is TGTGCCAGCTCACCATCAAGGTTGGGTGGTCCCAGCCCGGGAGGGGAGCTGTTTTTT.

The chain combines TRBV11-2 with TRBJ2-7; possibly TRBD2 for D (6 bases). With 3 bases removed from V and 0 bases from J, the gap between germline ends came to 15 bases. The CDR3 has 16 residues. CDR1 and CDR2 (germline): SGHAT, FQNNGV. The CDR3 DNA is TGTGCCAGCAGCTTTGTCCTGGAGGGCGACTCCTACGAGCAGTACTTC. This codes for CASSFVLEGDSYEQYF. Complete variable domain (other parts from reference TRBV11-2 and TRBJ2-7): EAGVAQSPRYKIIEKRQSVAFWCNPISGHATLYWYQQILGQGPKLLIQFQNNGVVDDSQLPKDRFSAERLKGVDSTLKIQPAKLEDSAVYLCASSFVLEGDSYEQYFGPGTRLTVT.

This rearrangement joins TRBV10-3 to TRBJ1-1; TRBD1 agrees at 7 bases. Germline trimming cut 7 bases from V and 0 bases from J; bases unmatched to any gene: 11. CDR1 and CDR2 from the germline V gene are ENHRY and SYGVKD. CDR3 length: 16 residues. The DNA of the CDR3 is TGTGCCATCACCGATGGGGGGGACAGCCTGAACACTGAAGCTTTCTTT. It codes for CAITDGGDSLNTEAFF.

In nucleotides, the CDR3 is TGTGCCAGCAAGGGACAGGCGAGGTACGAGCAGTACTTC. This gives the protein CASKGQARYEQYF. This chain links TRBV11-3 with TRBJ2-7; TRBD1 agrees at 8 bases. V was clipped by 7 bases and J by 4 bases; unmatched bases: 6. The CDR3 loop spans 13 amino acids. The germline V gene has CDR1 SGHNT and CDR2 YENEEA.

This clone came up once. V usage is TRBV5-1 and J usage is TRBJ1-2; D might be TRBD1 (6 bases). The germline CDR1 and CDR2 sequences are SGHRS and YFSETQ. Trimming took off 4 bases at V and 5 bases at J, with 18 bases between the two ends. The CDR3 contains 15 residues. CDR3 amino acids: CASSGLAGVWYGYTF. The CDR3, as DNA: TGCGCCAGCAGCGGGTTGGCAGGGGTATGGTATGGCTACACCTTC.